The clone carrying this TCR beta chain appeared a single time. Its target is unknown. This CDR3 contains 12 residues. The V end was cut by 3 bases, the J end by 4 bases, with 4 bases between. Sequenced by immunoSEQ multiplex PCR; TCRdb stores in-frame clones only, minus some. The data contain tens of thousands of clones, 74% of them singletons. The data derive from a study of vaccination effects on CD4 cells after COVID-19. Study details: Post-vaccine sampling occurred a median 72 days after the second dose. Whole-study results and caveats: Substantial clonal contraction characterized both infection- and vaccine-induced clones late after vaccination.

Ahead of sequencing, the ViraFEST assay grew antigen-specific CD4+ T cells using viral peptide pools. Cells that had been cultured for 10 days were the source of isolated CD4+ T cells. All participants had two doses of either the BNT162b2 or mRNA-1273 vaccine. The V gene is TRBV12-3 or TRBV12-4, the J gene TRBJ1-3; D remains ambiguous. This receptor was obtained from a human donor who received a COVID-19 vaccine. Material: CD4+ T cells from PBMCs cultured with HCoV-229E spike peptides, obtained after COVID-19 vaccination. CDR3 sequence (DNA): TGTGCCAGCAGTTTGGGGGGAAACACCATATATTTT. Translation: CASSLGGNTIYF.